The clone carrying this T cell receptor beta chain was detected only a few times. Its antigen is unknown. Since all of the isolated RNA was reverse transcribed, expressed TCRB transcripts were what got sequenced. The repertoire was sequenced with immunoSEQ multiplex PCR; TCRdb's copy has only in-frame clones and lacks some. This sample carries about 620,000 clones, around a sixth of them seen once, and the ten largest clones take about 0.093%. The CDR3 is 17 residues long. V trimming: 0 bases; J trimming: 5 bases; junction bases outside the gene matches: 5. The germline CDR1 and CDR2 sequences are SGHDN and FVKESK. These data belong to a study of beta chain features in type 1 diabetes. Study findings and constraints: There was a possibility that cDNA sequencing over-represented cells with high TCR expression. Within patients, naive, central memory and Treg TCRB repertoires seemed more similar than within healthy donors. VDJ junctions in type 1 diabetes patients carried more deletions and fewer insertions.

The sample comprised naive CD4+ T cells from blood. This sequence originates from a man aged 18 to 29 in good health. This chain connects TRBV14 to TRBJ1-4, with 11 bases that match TRBD1. The DNA for the CDR3 is TGTGCCAGCAGCCAAGATCAGGACAGGGGGCGGAATGAAAAACTGTTTTTT. It yields the protein CASSQDQDRGRNEKLFF.